This T cell receptor beta chain was sequenced during a study of shared clonotypes between healthy human individuals. For every subset, genomic DNA was evenly distributed across several immunoSEQ plates. Only in-frame clones appear in the TCRdb table, and some are missing; sequencing was by immunoSEQ multiplex PCR. This sample yields around 500,000 clones, of which about 78% are seen a single time; about 12% belongs to the top ten. This clone showed up just once. The germline CDR1 and CDR2 sequences are ENHRY and SYGVKD. The CDR3 is 15 residues long. V lost 4 bases to trimming and J lost 4 bases, with 13 bases between them.

This receptor was taken from a woman aged 40 to 50 in good health. Some clones in this sample may be carry-over from other donors' samples. The chain couples TRBV10-3 to TRBJ1-4; D gene uncertain. The sample taken for sequencing was PBMCs. CDR3 in DNA: TGTGCCATCAGTGCCGTGAGCCCAAATAATGAAAAACTGTTTTTT. Amino acids: CAISAVSPNNEKLFF.